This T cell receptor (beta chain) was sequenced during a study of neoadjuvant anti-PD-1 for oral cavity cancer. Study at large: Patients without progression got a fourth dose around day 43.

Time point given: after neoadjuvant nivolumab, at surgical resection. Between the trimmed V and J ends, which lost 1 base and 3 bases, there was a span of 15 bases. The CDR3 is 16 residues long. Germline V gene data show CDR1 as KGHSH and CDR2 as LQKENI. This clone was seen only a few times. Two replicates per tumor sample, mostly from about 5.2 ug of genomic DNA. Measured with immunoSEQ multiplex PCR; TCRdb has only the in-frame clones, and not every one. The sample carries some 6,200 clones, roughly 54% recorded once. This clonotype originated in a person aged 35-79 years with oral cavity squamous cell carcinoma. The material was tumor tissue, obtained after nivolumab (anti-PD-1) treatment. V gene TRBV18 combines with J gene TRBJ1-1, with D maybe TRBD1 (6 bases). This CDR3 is CASSPLEGGGYTEAFF. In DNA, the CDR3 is TGTGCCAGCTCACCACTGGAGGGAGGGGGTTACACTGAAGCTTTCTTT.